This TCR beta chain was recovered during a study of shared clonotypes between healthy human individuals. General study findings and limits: A small donor pool kept down the genetic and exposure-history diversity that was represented. Sequencing depth was predicted to influence how clonotypes are shared among donors.

The replicate PCRs on unsorted PBMC were given around 280 ng DNA, which is 25,000 to 35,000 T cell genomes. In the study's own analysis: Sequence data from immunoSEQ were junction-only and lacked quality scores; consequently, filtering differed. Method: immunoSEQ multiplex PCR; TCRdb's copy keeps in-frame clones and lacks some. Clonal size and the V and J genes are those of that table, whereas D and trimming came from the DNA. The data hold roughly 500,000 clones, with about 72% observed a single time. The table lists this clone with a count of one. Its cognate antigen is unknown. The germline V and J ends were trimmed by 5 bases and 6 bases, with 23 bases remaining between them. This CDR3 is 17 amino acids long. Per the germline V gene, CDR1 is SEHNR and CDR2 is FQNEAQ (reference sequence).

The J gene is TRBJ2-1, the V gene TRBV7-9; maybe TRBD2 (6 bases). The sequence was obtained from a woman aged 35 to 49 in good health. Some clones in this sample may be carry-over from other donors' samples. Sequencing input: PBMCs. The CDR3 DNA follows: TGTGCCAGCAGCGCCTCCCCTAGCGACATCCGGGGCAATGAGCAGTTCTTC. Translating it yields CASSASPSDIRGNEQFF. The full variable domain, rest sourced from reference TRBV7-9 and TRBJ2-1, is DTGVSQNPRHKITKRGQNVTFRCDPISEHNRLYWYRQTLGQGPEFLTYFQNEAQLEKSRLLSDRFSAERPKGSFSTLEIQRTEQGDSAMYLCASSASPSDIRGNEQFFGPGTRLTVL.